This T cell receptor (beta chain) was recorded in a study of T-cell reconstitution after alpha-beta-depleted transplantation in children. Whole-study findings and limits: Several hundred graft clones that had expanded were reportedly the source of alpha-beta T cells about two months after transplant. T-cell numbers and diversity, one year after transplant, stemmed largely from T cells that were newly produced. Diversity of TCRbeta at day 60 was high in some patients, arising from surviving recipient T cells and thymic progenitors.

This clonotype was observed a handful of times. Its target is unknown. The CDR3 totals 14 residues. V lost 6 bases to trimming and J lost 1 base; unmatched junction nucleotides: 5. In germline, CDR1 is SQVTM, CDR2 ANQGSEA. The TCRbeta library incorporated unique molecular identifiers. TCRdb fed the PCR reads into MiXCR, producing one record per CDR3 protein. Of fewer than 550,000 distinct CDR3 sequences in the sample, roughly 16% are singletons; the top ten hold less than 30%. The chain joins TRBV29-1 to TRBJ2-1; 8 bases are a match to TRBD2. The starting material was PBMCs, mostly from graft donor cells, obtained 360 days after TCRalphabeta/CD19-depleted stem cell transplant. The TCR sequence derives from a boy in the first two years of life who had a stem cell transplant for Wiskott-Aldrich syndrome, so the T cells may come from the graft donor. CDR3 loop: CSVIAGHSYNEQFF. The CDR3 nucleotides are TGCAGCGTAATAGCGGGACATTCCTACAATGAGCAGTTCTTC.